Here is one T cell receptor (beta chain) with its context. Its antigen is unidentified. This sample is part of a study of T cells in localized non-small cell lung cancer. Study findings and constraints: In adjacent lung appeared a median roughly 56 of the top 100 tumor clones.

Profiling relied on immunoSEQ multiplex PCR, and the TCRdb table lists in-frame clones only, not all of them. The sample holds about 2,100 clones; about 30% are singletons and the top ten take about 17%. This CDR3 spans 16 amino acids. The ends lost 4 bases at V and 6 bases at J; junction bases unmatched: 11. Germline V gene data show CDR1 as MDHEN and CDR2 as SYDVKM. V is TRBV28 and J is TRBJ2-1; 8 positions agree with TRBD2. The sequencing here drew on lung tumor tissue, taken before any cancer treatment. The sequence came from a male donor older than 55 with stage III lung adenocarcinoma. CDR3 nucleotides: TGTGCCAGCAGTTCCCAGGGACTAGGTAGGAGCAATGAGCAGTTCTTC. Translated, it gives CASSSQGLGRSNEQFF.